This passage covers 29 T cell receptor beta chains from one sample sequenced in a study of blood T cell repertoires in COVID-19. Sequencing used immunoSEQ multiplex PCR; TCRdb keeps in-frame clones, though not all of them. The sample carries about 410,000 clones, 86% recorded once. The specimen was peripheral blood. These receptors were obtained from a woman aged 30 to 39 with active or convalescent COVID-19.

CDR3 region: CASSETPTENTEAFF. In nucleotides, the CDR3 is TGCGCCAGCAGTGAGACCCCGACAGAGAACACTGAAGCTTTCTTT. The chain joins TRBV10-2 to TRBJ1-1, with D possibly matching TRBD1 (5 bases). V lost 2 bases, J lost 1 base, and 11 bases lay in between. The CDR3 spans 15 residues. The germline gives CDR1 WSHSY, CDR2 SAAADI.

The CDR3 is CASSLFAGGFGGELFF. The CDR3 DNA is TGTGCCAGCAGCTTATTTGCGGGAGGATTCGGCGGGGAGCTGTTTTTT. The chain uses TRBV7-9 and TRBJ2-2, with TRBD2 identical over 8 bases. Germline V lookup: CDR1 SEHNR, CDR2 FQNEAQ (reference sequence). The CDR3 is made up of 16 amino acids. J was trimmed by 7 bases and V by 2 bases; bases with no gene match: 9. Full variable domain (rest looked up from reference TRBV7-9 and TRBJ2-2): DTGVSQNPRHKITKRGQNVTFRCDPISEHNRLYWYRQTLGQGPEFLTYFQNEAQLEKSRLLSDRFSAERPKGSFSTLEIQRTEQGDSAMYLCASSLFAGGFGGELFFGEGSRLTVL.

The CDR3 loop reads CATSRDQGPQPQHF. CDR3 DNA sequence: TGTGCCACCAGCCGTGACCAGGGCCCTCAGCCCCAGCATTTT. V usage is TRBV15 and J usage is TRBJ1-5; D possibly corresponds to TRBD1 (5 bases). Germline CDR1 is LNHNV and CDR2 is YYDKDF (reference sequence). The CDR3 extends over 14 amino acids. V lost 5 bases and J 6 bases, leaving 14 bases between the germline ends. The variable domain in full, completed from reference TRBV15 and TRBJ1-5, reads DAMVIQNPRYQVTQFGKPVTLSCSQTLNHNVMYWYQQKSSQAPKLLFHYYDKDFNNEADTPDNFQSRRPNTSFCFLDIRSPGLGDTAMYLCATSRDQGPQPQHFGDGTRLSIL.

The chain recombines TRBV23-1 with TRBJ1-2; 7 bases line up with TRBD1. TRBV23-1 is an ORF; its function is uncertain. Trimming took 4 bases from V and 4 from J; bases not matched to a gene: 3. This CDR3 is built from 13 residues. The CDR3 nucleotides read TGCGCCAGCAGTCCTGCAGGGGGCTATGGCTACACCTTC. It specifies CASSPAGGYGYTF.

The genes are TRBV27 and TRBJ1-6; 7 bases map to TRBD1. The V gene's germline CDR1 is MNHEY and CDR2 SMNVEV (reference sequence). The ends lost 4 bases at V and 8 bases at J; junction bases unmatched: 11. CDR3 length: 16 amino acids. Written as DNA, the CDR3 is TGTGCCAGCAGTTCCCGACAGGGCTTTTATGATTCACCCCTCCACTTT. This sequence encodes CASSSRQGFYDSPLHF.

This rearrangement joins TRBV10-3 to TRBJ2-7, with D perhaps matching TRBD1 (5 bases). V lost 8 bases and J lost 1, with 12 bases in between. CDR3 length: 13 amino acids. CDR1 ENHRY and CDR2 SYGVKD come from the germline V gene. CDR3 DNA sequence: TGTGCCATCGTTGGGCAGGGATCCTACGAGCAGTACTTC. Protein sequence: CAIVGQGSYEQYF.

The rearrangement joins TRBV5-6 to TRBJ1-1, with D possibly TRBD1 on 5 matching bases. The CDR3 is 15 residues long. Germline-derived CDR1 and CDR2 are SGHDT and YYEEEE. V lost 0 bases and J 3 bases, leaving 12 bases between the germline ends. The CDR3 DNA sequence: TGTGCCAGCAGCTTGGGCCCAGGGTTGGACACTGAAGCTTTCTTT. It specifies CASSLGPGLDTEAFF.

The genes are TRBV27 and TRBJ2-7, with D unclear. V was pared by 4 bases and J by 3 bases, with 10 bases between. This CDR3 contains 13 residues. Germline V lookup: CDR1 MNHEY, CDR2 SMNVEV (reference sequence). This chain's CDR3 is CASSSRHFYEQYF. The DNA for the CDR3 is TGTGCCAGCAGTTCTCGACATTTCTACGAGCAGTACTTC.

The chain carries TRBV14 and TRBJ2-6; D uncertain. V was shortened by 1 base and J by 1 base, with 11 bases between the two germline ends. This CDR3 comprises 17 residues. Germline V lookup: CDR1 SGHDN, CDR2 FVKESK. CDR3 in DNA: TGTGCCAGCAGCCAAGTCGATTGGCAGTCTGGGGCCAACGTCCTGACTTTC. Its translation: CASSQVDWQSGANVLTF.

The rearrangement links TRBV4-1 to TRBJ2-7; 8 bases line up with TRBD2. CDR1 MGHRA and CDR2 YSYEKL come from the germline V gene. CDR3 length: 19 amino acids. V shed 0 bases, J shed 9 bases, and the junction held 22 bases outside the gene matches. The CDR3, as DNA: TGCGCCAGCAGCCAAGATAGGGTGACTAGCGTCTCCAAGGCTTCAGTGCAGTACTTC. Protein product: CASSQDRVTSVSKASVQYF.

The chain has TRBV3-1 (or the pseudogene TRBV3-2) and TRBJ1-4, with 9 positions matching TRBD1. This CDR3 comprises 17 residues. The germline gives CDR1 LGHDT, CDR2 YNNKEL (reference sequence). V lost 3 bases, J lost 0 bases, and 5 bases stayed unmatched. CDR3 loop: CASSQKGQGSTNEKLFF. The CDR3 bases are TGTGCCAGCAGCCAGAAGGGACAGGGATCAACTAATGAAAAACTGTTTTTT.

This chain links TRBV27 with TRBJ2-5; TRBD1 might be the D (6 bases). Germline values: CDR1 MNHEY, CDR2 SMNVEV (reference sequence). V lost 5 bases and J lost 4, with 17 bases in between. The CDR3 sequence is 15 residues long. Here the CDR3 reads CASSPTLQGAETQYF. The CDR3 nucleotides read TGTGCCAGCAGTCCAACCCTACAGGGTGCAGAGACCCAGTACTTC.

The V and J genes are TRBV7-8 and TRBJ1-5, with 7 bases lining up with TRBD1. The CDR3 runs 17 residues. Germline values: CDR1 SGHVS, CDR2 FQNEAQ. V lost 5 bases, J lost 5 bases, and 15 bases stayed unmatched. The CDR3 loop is CASSQSPDRASDQPQHF. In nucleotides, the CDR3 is TGTGCCAGCAGCCAAAGTCCCGACAGGGCGTCGGATCAGCCCCAGCATTTT.

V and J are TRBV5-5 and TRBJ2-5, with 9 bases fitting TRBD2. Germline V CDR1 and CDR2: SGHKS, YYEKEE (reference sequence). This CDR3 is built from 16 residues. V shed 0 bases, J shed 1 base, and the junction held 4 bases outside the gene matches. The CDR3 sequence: CASSLDVSGGQETQYF. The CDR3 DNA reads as TGTGCCAGCAGCTTGGATGTTAGCGGGGGCCAAGAGACCCAGTACTTC. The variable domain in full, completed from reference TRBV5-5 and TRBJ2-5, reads DAGVTQSPTHLIKTRGQQVTLRCSPISGHKSVSWYQQVLGQGPQFIFQYYEKEERGRGNFPDRFSARQFPNYSSELNVNALLLGDSALYLCASSLDVSGGQETQYFGPGTRLLVL.

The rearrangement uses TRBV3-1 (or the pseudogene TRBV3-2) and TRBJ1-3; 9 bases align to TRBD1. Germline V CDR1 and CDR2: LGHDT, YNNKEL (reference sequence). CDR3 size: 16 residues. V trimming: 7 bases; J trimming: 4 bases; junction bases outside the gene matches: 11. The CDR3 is CASKGGQGVYGNTIYF. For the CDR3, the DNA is TGTGCCAGCAAGGGGGGACAGGGTGTTTACGGAAACACCATATATTTT.

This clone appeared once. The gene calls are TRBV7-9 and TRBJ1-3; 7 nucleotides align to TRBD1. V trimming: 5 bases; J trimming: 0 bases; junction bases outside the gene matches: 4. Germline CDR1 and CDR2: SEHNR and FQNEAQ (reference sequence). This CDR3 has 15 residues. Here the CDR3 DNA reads TGTGCCAGCAGCCCGGACAGGAGCTCTGGAAACACCATATATTTT. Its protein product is CASSPDRSSGNTIYF.

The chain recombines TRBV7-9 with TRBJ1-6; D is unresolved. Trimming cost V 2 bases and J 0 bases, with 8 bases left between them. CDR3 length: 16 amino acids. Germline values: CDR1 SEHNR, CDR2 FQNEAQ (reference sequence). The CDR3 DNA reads TGTGCCAGCAGCTTATCCGTCAGCTCCTATAATTCACCCCTCCACTTT. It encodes CASSLSVSSYNSPLHF.

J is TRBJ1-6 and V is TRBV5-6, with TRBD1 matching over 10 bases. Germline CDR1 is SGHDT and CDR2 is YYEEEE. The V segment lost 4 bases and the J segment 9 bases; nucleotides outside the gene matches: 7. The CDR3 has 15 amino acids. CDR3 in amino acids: CASSPRTGGVSPLHF. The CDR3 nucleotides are TGTGCCAGCAGCCCAAGGACAGGGGGAGTTTCACCCCTCCACTTT.

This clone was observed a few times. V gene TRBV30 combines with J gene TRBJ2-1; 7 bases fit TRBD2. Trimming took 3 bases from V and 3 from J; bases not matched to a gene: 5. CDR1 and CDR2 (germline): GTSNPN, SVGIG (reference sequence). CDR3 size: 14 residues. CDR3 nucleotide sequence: TGTGCCTGGAGATCGCTAGCGGACTACAATGAGCAGTTCTTC. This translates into CAWRSLADYNEQFF. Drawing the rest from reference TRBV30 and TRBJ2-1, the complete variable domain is SQTIHQWPATLVQPVGSPLSLECTVEGTSNPNLYWYRQAAGRGLQLLFYSVGIGQISSEVPQNLSASRPQDRQFILSSKKLLLSDSGFYLCAWRSLADYNEQFFGPGTRLTVL.

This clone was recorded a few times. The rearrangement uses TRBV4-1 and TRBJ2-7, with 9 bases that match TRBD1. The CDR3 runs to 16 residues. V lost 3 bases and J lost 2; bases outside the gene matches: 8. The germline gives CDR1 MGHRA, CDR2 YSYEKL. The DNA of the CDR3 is TGCGCCAGCAGCCATGGCGGGACAGGGCTTACCTACGAGCAGTACTTC. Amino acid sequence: CASSHGGTGLTYEQYF.

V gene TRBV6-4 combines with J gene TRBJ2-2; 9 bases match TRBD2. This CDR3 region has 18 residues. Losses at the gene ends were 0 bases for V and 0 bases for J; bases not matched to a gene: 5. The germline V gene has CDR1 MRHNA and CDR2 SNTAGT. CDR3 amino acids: CASSDSYSSGANTGELFF. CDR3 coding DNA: TGTGCCAGCAGTGACTCGTATTCTAGCGGGGCGAACACCGGGGAGCTGTTTTTT.

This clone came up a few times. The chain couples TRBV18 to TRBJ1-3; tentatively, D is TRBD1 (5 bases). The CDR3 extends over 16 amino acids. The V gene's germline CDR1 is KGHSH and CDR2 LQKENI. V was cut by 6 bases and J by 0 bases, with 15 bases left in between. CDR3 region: CASSEDSQGSGNTIYF. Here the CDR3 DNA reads TGTGCCAGCTCGGAAGACAGTCAAGGCTCTGGAAACACCATATATTTT.

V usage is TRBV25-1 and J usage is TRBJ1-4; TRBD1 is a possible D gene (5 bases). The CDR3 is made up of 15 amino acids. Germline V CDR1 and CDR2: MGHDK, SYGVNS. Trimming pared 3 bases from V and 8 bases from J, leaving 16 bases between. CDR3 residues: CASSEVTAPGEKLFF. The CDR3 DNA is TGTGCCAGCAGTGAGGTGACAGCCCCGGGCGAAAAACTGTTTTTT.

The CDR3 spells CASSPVKGNTNVLTF. In DNA form, the CDR3 reads TGTGCCAGCAGTCCCGTCAAGGGGAACACCAACGTCCTGACTTTC. The chain couples TRBV2 to TRBJ2-6; D perhaps matches TRBD1 (5 bases). Trimming stripped 5 bases from V and 8 bases from J, with 16 bases between. CDR3 length: 15 residues. Looked up from germline, CDR1 is SNHLY and CDR2 is FYNNEI.

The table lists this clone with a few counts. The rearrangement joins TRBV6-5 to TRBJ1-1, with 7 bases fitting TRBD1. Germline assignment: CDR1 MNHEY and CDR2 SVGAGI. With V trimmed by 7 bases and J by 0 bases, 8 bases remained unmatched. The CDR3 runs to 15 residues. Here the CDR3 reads CASTLAGTVNTEAFF. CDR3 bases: TGTGCCAGCACTCTTGCCGGGACAGTGAACACTGAAGCTTTCTTT.

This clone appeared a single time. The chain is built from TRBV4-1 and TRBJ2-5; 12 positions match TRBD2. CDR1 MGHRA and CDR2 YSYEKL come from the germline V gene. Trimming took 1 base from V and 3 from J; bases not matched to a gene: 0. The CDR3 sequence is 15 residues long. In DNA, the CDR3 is TGCGCCAGCAGCCAAGGGACTAGCGGGAAAGAGACCCAGTACTTC. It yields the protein CASSQGTSGKETQYF.

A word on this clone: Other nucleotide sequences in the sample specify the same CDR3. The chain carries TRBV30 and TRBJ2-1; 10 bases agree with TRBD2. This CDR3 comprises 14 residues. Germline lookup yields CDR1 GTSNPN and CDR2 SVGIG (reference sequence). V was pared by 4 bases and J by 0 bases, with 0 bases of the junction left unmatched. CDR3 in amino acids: CAWTSGSSYNEQFF. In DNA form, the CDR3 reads TGTGCCTGGACTAGCGGGAGCTCCTACAATGAGCAGTTCTTC.

Written as DNA, the CDR3 is TGTGCCAGCAGTGAGGGCAACAGGGGCGCTGAAGCTTTCTTT. Encoded protein: CASSEGNRGAEAFF. V is TRBV6-1 and J is TRBJ1-1, with 7 positions matching TRBD1. Germline V CDR1 and CDR2: MNHNS, SASEGT. The CDR3 contains 14 residues. V gave up 3 bases and J gave up 6 bases; unmatched junction bases: 7.

The CDR3 protein is CSVEAEPLTGELFF. As DNA, the CDR3 is TGCAGCGTTGAAGCAGAACCTCTTACCGGGGAGCTGTTTTTT. The chain is built from TRBV29-1 and TRBJ2-2, with D unresolved. Germline V CDR1 and CDR2: SQVTM, ANQGSEA. V dropped 1 base and J dropped 5 bases, with 11 bases sitting between them. The CDR3 is 14 amino acids.